This T cell receptor (beta chain) was sequenced during a study of human T cells and chemical hapten exposure. The table lists this clonotype with a few counts. Stated time point: healthy volunteer bleed at 2 weeks. Sequencing started from total RNA isolated from unfractionated whole blood. Germline lookup yields CDR1 SQVTM and CDR2 ANQGSEA. The CDR3 runs 13 residues. With 7 bases removed from V and 0 bases from J, the gap between germline ends came to 10 bases. TCRdb processed the RACE reads anew with MiXCR; each CDR3 protein has one entry. The sample comprises just over 90,000 distinct CDR3 sequences, roughly 8% of which are singletons, and about 3% rests with the top ten.

The chain links TRBV29-1 to TRBJ2-4; D may be TRBD1 or TRBD2 (5 bases each). The clonotype was recovered from a female donor in good health. Some clones in this sample may be carry-over from other donors' samples. The sequenced material came from whole blood. The CDR3 spells CSGLGVAKNIQYF. In DNA, the CDR3 is TGCAGCGGCTTGGGGGTAGCCAAAAACATTCAGTACTTC. Full variable domain (missing parts from reference TRBV29-1 and TRBJ2-4): SAVISQKPSRDICQRGTSLTIQCQVDSQVTMMFWYRQQPGQSLTLIATANQGSEATYESGFVIDKFPISRPNLTFSTLTVSNMSPEDSSIYLCSGLGVAKNIQYFGAGTRLSVL.